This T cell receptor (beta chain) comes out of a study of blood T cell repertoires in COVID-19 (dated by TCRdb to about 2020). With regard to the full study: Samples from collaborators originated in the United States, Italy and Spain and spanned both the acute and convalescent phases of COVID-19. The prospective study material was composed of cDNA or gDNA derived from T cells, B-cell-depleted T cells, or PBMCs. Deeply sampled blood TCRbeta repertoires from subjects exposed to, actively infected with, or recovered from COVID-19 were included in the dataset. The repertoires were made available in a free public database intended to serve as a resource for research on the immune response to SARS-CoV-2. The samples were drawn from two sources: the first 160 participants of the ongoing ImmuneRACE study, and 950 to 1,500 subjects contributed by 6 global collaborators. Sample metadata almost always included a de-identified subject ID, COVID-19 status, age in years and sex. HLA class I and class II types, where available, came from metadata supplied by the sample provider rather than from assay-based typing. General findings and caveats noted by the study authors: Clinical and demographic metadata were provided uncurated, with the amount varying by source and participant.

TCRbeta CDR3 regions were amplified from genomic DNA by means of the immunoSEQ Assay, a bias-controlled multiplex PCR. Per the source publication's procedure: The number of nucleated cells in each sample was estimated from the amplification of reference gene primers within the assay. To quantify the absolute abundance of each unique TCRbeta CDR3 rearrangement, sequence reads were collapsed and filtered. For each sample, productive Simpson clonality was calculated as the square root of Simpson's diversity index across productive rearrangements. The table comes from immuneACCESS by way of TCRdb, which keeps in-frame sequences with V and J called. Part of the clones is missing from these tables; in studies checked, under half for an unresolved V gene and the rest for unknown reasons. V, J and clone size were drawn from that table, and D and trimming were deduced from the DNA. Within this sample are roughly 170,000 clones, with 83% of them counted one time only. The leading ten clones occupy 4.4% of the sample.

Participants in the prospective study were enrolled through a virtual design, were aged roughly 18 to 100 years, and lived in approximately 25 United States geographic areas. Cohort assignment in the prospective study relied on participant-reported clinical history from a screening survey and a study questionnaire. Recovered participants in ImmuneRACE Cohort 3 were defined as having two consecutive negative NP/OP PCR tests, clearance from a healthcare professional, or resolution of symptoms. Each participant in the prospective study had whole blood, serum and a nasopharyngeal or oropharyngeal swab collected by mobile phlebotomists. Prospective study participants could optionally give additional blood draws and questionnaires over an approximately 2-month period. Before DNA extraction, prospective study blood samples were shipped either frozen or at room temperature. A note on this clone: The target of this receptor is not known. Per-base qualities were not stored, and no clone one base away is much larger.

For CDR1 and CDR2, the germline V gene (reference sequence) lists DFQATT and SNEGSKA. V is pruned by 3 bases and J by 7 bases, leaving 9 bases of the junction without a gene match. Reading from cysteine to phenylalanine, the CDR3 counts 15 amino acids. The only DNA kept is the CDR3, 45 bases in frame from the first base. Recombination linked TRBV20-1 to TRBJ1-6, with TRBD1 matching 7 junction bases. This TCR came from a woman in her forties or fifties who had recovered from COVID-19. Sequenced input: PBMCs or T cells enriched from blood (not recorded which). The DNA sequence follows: TGCAGTGCTAGTATCGGGGACAGACAAAATTCACCCCTCCACTTT. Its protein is CSASIGDRQNSPLHF.